Each of the 31 T cell receptor beta chains below was sequenced from the same sample in a study of OX40 agonist ivuxolimab in advanced cancers. Sequencing was performed with immunoSEQ multiplex PCR; in TCRdb, only in-frame clones are kept and a portion is missing. The sample yields about 71,000 clones, roughly 80% seen once. Sequencing used CD4+ or CD8+ T cells sorted from blood, obtained in a trial of the OX40 agonist ivuxolimab. The source of these receptors is an adult with an advanced solid tumor such as melanoma, head and neck, liver or kidney cancer.

The V call is TRBV5-1, the J call TRBJ1-6; the D is unclear. V was clipped by 2 bases and J by 6 bases, with 15 bases between them. Germline assignment: CDR1 SGHRS and CDR2 YFSETQ. This CDR3 is 16 amino acids long. The CDR3 nucleotides read TGCGCCAGCAGCTTCAGCGGAGTCACCTCTAATTCACCCCTCCACTTT. It translates to CASSFSGVTSNSPLHF.

V usage is TRBV21-1 and J usage is TRBJ1-5. TRBV21-1 is shown as a pseudogene. The CDR3 is 15 amino acids. In nucleotides, the CDR3 is TGTGCCAGCAGCGGAGCCGTGTCCACTAATCAGCCCCAGCATTTT. Amino acids: CASSGAVSTNQPQHF.

The V call is TRBV6-4, the J call TRBJ2-3; 7 positions match TRBD2. After removal of 5 bases from V and 1 base from J, the junction contained 6 bases not matched to a gene. The CDR3 spans 15 residues. Germline V gene sequence: CDR1 MRHNA, CDR2 SNTAGT. CDR3 sequence: CASSLSGIGTDTQYF. The CDR3 DNA reads TGTGCCAGCAGTCTCAGCGGGATAGGCACAGATACGCAGTATTTT.

This chain joins TRBV27 and TRBJ1-1; D may be TRBD1 (5 bases). Germline loops: CDR1 MNHEY, CDR2 SMNVEV (reference sequence). The CDR3 has 15 residues. With 0 bases removed from V and 1 base from J, the gap between germline ends came to 9 bases. CDR3 sequence (DNA): TGTGCCAGCAGTTTATCCGGGGCAACGAACACTGAAGCTTTCTTT. This sequence encodes CASSLSGATNTEAFF.

The DNA for the CDR3 is TGTGCCACCAGCAGAGATAAGGCAGATGGTAATGAAGCTTTCTTT. As protein: CATSRDKADGNEAFF. V usage is TRBV15 and J usage is TRBJ1-1; no clear D gene. The ends were cut back, 0 bases at V and 7 bases at J, with 15 bases in the middle. Germline CDR1 LNHNV, CDR2 YYDKDF (reference sequence). The CDR3 has 15 amino acids.

By sample fraction, this clone is medium-sized. The rearrangement links TRBV28 to TRBJ1-1; D might be TRBD1 (6 bases). V dropped 7 bases and J dropped 10 bases, with 22 bases sitting between them. The CDR3 sequence is 14 residues long. CDR1 and CDR2 (germline): MDHEN, SYDVKM. CDR3 residues: CASTPAVGGPGAFF. CDR3 coding DNA: TGTGCCAGCACCCCCGCGGTCGGGGGCCCGGGAGCTTTCTTT.

The rearrangement joins TRBV30 to TRBJ1-5; TRBD1 matches at 8 bases. After removal of 7 bases from V and 0 bases from J, the junction contained 5 bases not matched to a gene. This CDR3 contains 14 residues. Germline V CDR1 and CDR2: GTSNPN, SVGIG (reference sequence). The CDR3 loop reads CALSQGASNQPQHF. The CDR3 bases are TGTGCCTTATCTCAGGGGGCTAGCAATCAGCCCCAGCATTTT.

This clone was found once. This sequence joins TRBV6-5 and TRBJ2-3; 8 nucleotides match TRBD2. The CDR3 spans 13 residues. V was pared by 10 bases and J by 3 bases, with 6 bases of the junction left unmatched. CDR1 is MNHEY and CDR2 is SVGAGI in the germline V gene. Written as DNA, the CDR3 is TGTGCCACTTCCGGGACTAGGACAGATACGCAGTATTTT. The encoded protein is CATSGTRTDTQYF.

This chain uses TRBV2 with TRBJ1-3; D ambiguous. Germline lookup yields CDR1 SNHLY and CDR2 FYNNEI. V lost 2 bases and J lost 4, with 12 bases in between. The CDR3 consists of 15 residues. The CDR3 nucleotides read TGTGCCAGCAGTGAATACGGGGTTAGCGGAAACACCATATATTTT. Its protein product is CASSEYGVSGNTIYF.

V gene TRBV21-1 combines with J gene TRBJ1-2. TRBV21-1 is flagged as a pseudogene. This CDR3 has 14 amino acids. Here the CDR3 DNA reads TGTGCCAGCAGTATTGGGGGTGAGTACTATGGCTACACCTTC. Translating gives CASSIGGEYYGYTF.

This chain links TRBV6-1 with TRBJ1-1; TRBD1 is a possible D gene (5 bases). This CDR3 has 14 residues. V was pared by 5 bases and J by 0 bases, with 10 bases between. Germline V CDR1 and CDR2: MNHNS, SASEGT. DNA of the CDR3: TGTGCCAGCAGTATGCGACAGATGAACACTGAAGCTTTCTTT. It codes for CASSMRQMNTEAFF.

This clone was seen only once. The chain couples TRBV6-5 to TRBJ2-4; D perhaps matches TRBD1 (6 bases). Germline V lookup: CDR1 MNHEY, CDR2 SVGAGI. The CDR3 covers 15 residues. V was trimmed by 5 bases and J by 0 bases, leaving 11 bases between them. In DNA, the CDR3 is TGTGCCAGCAGTACCCAGGGGCTAGCCAAAAACATTCAGTACTTC. Translating it yields CASSTQGLAKNIQYF.

The chain is built from TRBV28 and TRBJ1-4, with TRBD1 matching 8 bases. Trimming cost V 4 bases and J 8 bases; bases outside gene matches: 9. The CDR3 has 15 amino acids. Looked up from germline, CDR1 is MDHEN and CDR2 is SYDVKM. DNA of the CDR3: TGTGCCAGCAGTTCCGCCGGGACAGGCCGGGAAAAACTGTTTTTT. Protein product: CASSSAGTGREKLFF.

This clone has only a few counts. The chain carries TRBV5-1 and TRBJ2-5; 11 positions agree with TRBD2. Trimming took 2 bases from V and 3 from J; bases not matched to a gene: 3. Germline CDR1 SGHRS, CDR2 YFSETQ. The CDR3 is made up of 15 amino acids. The CDR3 bases are TGCGCCAGCAGCTTTGATAGCGGGGGGGAAGAGACCCAGTACTTC. It encodes CASSFDSGGEETQYF.

This chain connects TRBV18 to TRBJ2-1; the D is unclear. The germline V gene encodes CDR1 KGHSH and CDR2 LQKENI. V lost 2 bases, J lost 3 bases, and 11 bases lay in between. This CDR3 region has 15 residues. Here the CDR3 DNA reads TGTGCCAGCTCACCAAGAATTCAGGACTACAATGAGCAGTTCTTC. Protein: CASSPRIQDYNEQFF.

This clone appeared once. CDR3 DNA: TGTGCCAGCACCGACCGCGGGACACAAAAGGGCACTGAAGCTTTCTTT. It is translated as CASTDRGTQKGTEAFF. The genes are TRBV2 and TRBJ1-1; weak D call: TRBD1 (6 bases). V gave up 7 bases and J gave up 4 bases, with 22 bases separating them. This CDR3 has 16 residues. Per germline, CDR1 SNHLY and CDR2 FYNNEI.

CDR3 residues: CASSPRTGGYYGYTF. The DNA for the CDR3 is TGTGCCAGCTCACCACGGACAGGGGGCTACTATGGCTACACCTTC. The chain uses TRBV18 and TRBJ1-2, with 11 bases identical to TRBD1. J was trimmed by 3 bases and V by 1 base; bases with no gene match: 1. This CDR3 spans 15 amino acids. Looked up from germline, CDR1 is KGHSH and CDR2 is LQKENI.

This chain joins TRBV5-1 and TRBJ2-5; unclear D gene. V lost 0 bases, J lost 3 bases, and 6 bases lay in between. This CDR3 region has 13 residues. The germline gives CDR1 SGHRS, CDR2 YFSETQ. As DNA, the CDR3 is TGCGCCAGCAGCTTGGCGTTGAAAGAGACCCAGTACTTC. It encodes CASSLALKETQYF.

The chain links TRBV18 to TRBJ2-5; no definite D call. Per germline, CDR1 KGHSH and CDR2 LQKENI. The CDR3 runs to 14 residues. V was trimmed by 4 bases and J by 5 bases, leaving 14 bases between them. CDR3 loop: CASSLTNSEETQYF. The CDR3 DNA sequence: TGTGCCAGCTCACTGACAAATTCGGAGGAGACCCAGTACTTC.

This rearrangement joins TRBV27 to TRBJ2-7; D may be TRBD1 (5 bases). V lost 8 bases and J 3 bases, leaving 14 bases between the germline ends. Per germline, CDR1 MNHEY and CDR2 SMNVEV (reference sequence). This CDR3 is built from 13 residues. This chain's CDR3 is CASGLGQGYEQYF. The CDR3 coding sequence is TGTGCCAGCGGGCTGGGGCAGGGCTACGAGCAGTACTTC.

This clone appeared a single time. The chain couples TRBV7-8 to TRBJ1-3; 10 bases are shared with TRBD1. After removal of 5 bases from V and 4 bases from J, the junction contained 11 bases not matched to a gene. Germline assignment: CDR1 SGHVS and CDR2 FQNEAQ. The CDR3 is 17 amino acids. The CDR3 DNA follows: TGTGCCAGCAGCCTGCATCCGGGACAGGGGTTAGGAAACACCATATATTTT. Translation gives CASSLHPGQGLGNTIYF.

This clone was found many times. The rearrangement joins TRBV6-6 to TRBJ1-5; no definite D call. The CDR3 has 12 residues. The ends were cut back, 4 bases at V and 4 bases at J, with 5 bases in the middle. Germline CDR1 MNHNY, CDR2 SVGAGI (reference sequence). For the CDR3, the DNA is TGTGCCAGCAGTTTGGATAATCAGCCCCAGCATTTT. Amino acid sequence: CASSLDNQPQHF.

V is TRBV28 and J is TRBJ1-1; D not certain. The germline gives CDR1 MDHEN, CDR2 SYDVKM. The V and J ends lost 3 bases and 5 bases respectively, with 10 bases between them. The CDR3 totals 13 residues. The CDR3 protein is CASSFRVRTEAFF. CDR3 bases: TGTGCCAGCAGTTTTAGGGTTCGGACTGAAGCTTTCTTT.

V usage is TRBV10-3 and J usage is TRBJ1-1; a possible D gene is TRBD1 (5 bases). The CDR3 has 17 amino acids. Trimming cost V 0 bases and J 0 bases, with 14 bases left between them. Germline V gives CDR1 ENHRY, CDR2 SYGVKD. The CDR3 sequence: CAISESGWGLLNTEAFF. CDR3 nucleotides: TGTGCCATCAGTGAGTCGGGCTGGGGACTCTTGAACACTGAAGCTTTCTTT.

This chain connects TRBV19 to TRBJ2-1; no reliable D call. The V and J ends lost 3 bases and 6 bases respectively, with 12 bases between them. CDR1 is LNHDA, CDR2 SQIVND, per germline (reference sequence). The CDR3 covers 14 residues. CDR3 loop: CASSIVVGSNEQFF. The CDR3 nucleotides are TGTGCCAGTAGTATCGTGGTAGGTTCCAATGAGCAGTTCTTC.

This sequence joins TRBV5-6 and TRBJ2-7, with 7 bases lining up with TRBD1. CDR3 length: 13 residues. Germline V gene data show CDR1 as SGHDT and CDR2 as YYEEEE. With V trimmed by 4 bases and J by 3 bases, 4 bases remained unmatched. In DNA, the CDR3 is TGTGCCAGCAGCCCGTACAGGGGCTACGAGCAGTACTTC. It specifies CASSPYRGYEQYF.

The chain carries TRBV19 and TRBJ2-1, with no clear D. CDR3 length equals 13 residues. V lost 3 bases and J 6 bases, leaving 9 bases between the germline ends. Germline CDR1 LNHDA, CDR2 SQIVND (reference sequence). CDR3 DNA: TGTGCCAGTAGTATTAACTATTCCAATGAGCAGTTCTTC. Translating gives CASSINYSNEQFF. Combining the CDR3 with reference TRBV19 and TRBJ2-1 gives the whole variable domain DGGITQSPKYLFRKEGQNVTLSCEQNLNHDAMYWYRQDPGQGLRLIYYSQIVNDFQKGDIAEGYSVSREKKESFPLTVTSAQKNPTAFYLCASSINYSNEQFFGPGTRLTVL.

This chain uses TRBV7-2 with TRBJ2-7, with no clear D. CDR1 is SGHTA and CDR2 is FQGNSA in the germline V gene. Trimming removed 0 bases at V and 2 bases at J, with 11 bases between. The CDR3 sequence is 15 residues long. The CDR3 reads CASSLARRRAYEQYF. The CDR3 coding sequence is TGTGCCAGCAGCTTAGCAAGGCGACGAGCCTACGAGCAGTACTTC.

V usage is TRBV7-2 and J usage is TRBJ1-2, with D perhaps TRBD1 (5 bases). V shed 1 base and J shed 0 bases, with 6 bases lying between them. CDR1 and CDR2 from the germline V gene are SGHTA and FQGNSA. There are 14 residues in the CDR3. CDR3 DNA sequence: TGTGCCAGCAGCTTAGGGGGGTCTAACTATGGCTACACCTTC. Encoded protein: CASSLGGSNYGYTF.

The V call is TRBV30, the J call TRBJ1-6; maybe TRBD1 (6 bases). Trimming shortened V by 3 bases and J by 8 bases, and 11 bases separated the two germline ends. Germline values: CDR1 GTSNPN, CDR2 SVGIG (reference sequence). The length of the CDR3 is 13 residues. This chain's CDR3 is CAWRAAGDSPLHF. CDR3 DNA sequence: TGTGCCTGGAGGGCGGCAGGGGATTCACCCCTCCACTTT.

Note on this clone: No DNA is shown, since the ends of the CDR3 on it are uncertain; the CDR3 is the one TCRdb lists. V usage is TRBV5-1 and J usage is TRBJ2-1; TRBD2 was called by the table and not checked on the DNA. Germline CDR1 and CDR2: SGHRS and YFSETQ. The CDR3 region is 15 residues in length, termini included. CDR3 sequence: CASSLVGSGSAFVFF.